Following are 8 T cell receptor beta chains from one sample sequenced in a study of OX40 agonist ivuxolimab in advanced cancers. Assay used: immunoSEQ multiplex PCR; TCRdb lists only in-frame clones, some missing. The table has tens of thousands of clones, approximately 91% seen once; the top ten hold roughly 11%. The source material was CD4+ or CD8+ T cells sorted from blood, sampled in a trial of the OX40 agonist ivuxolimab. The receptors shown here come from an adult with an advanced solid tumor such as melanoma, head and neck, liver or kidney cancer.

DNA of the CDR3: TGTGCCAGCAGTGAATTCAGCACAGATACGCAGTATTTT. Its translation is CASSEFSTDTQYF. This sequence joins TRBV25-1 and TRBJ2-3; no firm D call. The CDR3 length is 13 residues. The V gene lost 1 base and the J gene lost 0 bases, with 2 bases spanning the gap. Germline V gene data show CDR1 as MGHDK and CDR2 as SYGVNS.

This sequence joins TRBV7-6 and TRBJ2-7; D is unclear. CDR1 is SGHVS, CDR2 FNYEAQ, per germline. This CDR3 is built from 14 residues. The V end was cut by 0 bases, the J end by 5 bases, with 11 bases between. The CDR3 here is CASSLASLGDEQYF. The DNA of the CDR3 is TGTGCCAGCAGCTTAGCCTCTCTGGGTGACGAGCAGTACTTC. Looking up the rest from reference TRBV7-6 and TRBJ2-7 gives the full variable domain: GAGVSQSPRYKVTKRGQDVALRCDPISGHVSLYWYRQALGQGPEFLTYFNYEAQQDKSGLPNDRFSAERPEGSISTLTIQRTEQRDSAMYRCASSLASLGDEQYFGPGTRLTVT.

V and J are TRBV5-1 and TRBJ2-1; 11 nucleotides line up with TRBD2. After removal of 0 bases from V and 4 bases from J, the junction contained 12 bases not matched to a gene. Germline V lookup: CDR1 SGHRS, CDR2 YFSETQ. The CDR3 spans 19 residues. The CDR3 sequence is CASSLALFSGGAMYNEQFF. In nucleotides, the CDR3 is TGCGCCAGCAGCTTGGCATTATTTAGCGGGGGGGCCATGTACAATGAGCAGTTCTTC.

This sequence joins TRBV30 and TRBJ1-2; a possible D gene is TRBD1 (5 bases). Germline V CDR1 and CDR2: GTSNPN, SVGIG (reference sequence). Trimming stripped 2 bases from V and 4 bases from J, with 11 bases between. This CDR3 has 13 amino acids. The CDR3, as DNA: TGTGCCTGGAGTTGGGGCATCGGCTATGGCTACACCTTC. Its protein product is CAWSWGIGYGYTF.

This chain links TRBV7-2 with TRBJ2-1; 8 bases fit TRBD2. V was pared by 1 base and J by 0 bases, with 5 bases of the junction left unmatched. The CDR3 runs 17 residues. In germline, CDR1 is SGHTA, CDR2 FQGNSA. The DNA of the CDR3 is TGTGCCAGCAGCTTAGGATCCCTAGCGGGCTCCTACAATGAGCAGTTCTTC. Its translation: CASSLGSLAGSYNEQFF.

This clone qualifies as medium-sized. The V call is TRBV27, the J call TRBJ1-2; D possibly corresponds to TRBD1 (5 bases). This CDR3 spans 16 amino acids. CDR1 is MNHEY and CDR2 is SMNVEV in the germline V gene (reference sequence). V was cut by 1 base and J by 4 bases, with 16 bases left in between. As DNA, the CDR3 is TGTGCCAGCAGTTTATACCCAACTTTGGGGGGCTATGGCTACACCTTC. The encoded protein is CASSLYPTLGGYGYTF.

The chain couples TRBV5-8 to TRBJ1-5; the D is unclear. CDR1 is SGHTS and CDR2 is YDEGEE in the germline V gene. Trimming pared 1 base from V and 1 base from J, leaving 15 bases between. The CDR3 is 17 residues long. CDR3 sequence (DNA): TGTGCCAGCAGCTTGAGCGACCTCTGGGAGAGCAATCAGCCCCAGCATTTT. This translates into CASSLSDLWESNQPQHF.

V is TRBV9 and J is TRBJ2-1; 15 bases are shared with TRBD2. CDR3 length equals 16 residues. CDR1 is SGDLS, CDR2 YYNGEE, per germline. J lost 9 bases, V lost 1 base, and 5 bases had no gene match. The CDR3 nucleotides are TGTGCCAGCAGCGTACCGGGACTAGCGGGAGGCAGTGAGCAGTTCTTC. Translation gives CASSVPGLAGGSEQFF. The variable domain in full, with the rest retrieved from reference TRBV9 and TRBJ2-1, is DSGVTQTPKHLITATGQRVTLRCSPRSGDLSVYWYQQSLDQGLQFLIQYYNGEERAKGNILERFSAQQFPDLHSELNLSSLELGDSALYFCASSVPGLAGGSEQFFGPGTRLTVL.